This TCR beta chain was captured in a study of OX40 agonist ivuxolimab in advanced cancers. Study details: Earlier treatment with anti-PD-1, anti-PD-L1 or anti-CTLA-4 was permitted, and 35% to 40% had received some.

General observations from the study: Clonal expansion among partial responders at 0.1-3.0 mg/kg ranked near the lowest.

Exclusion of a patient followed from autoimmune disease history or systemic immunosuppression. Per germline, CDR1 MDHEN and CDR2 SYDVKM. The V end was cut by 7 bases, the J end by 4 bases, with 8 bases between. The length of the CDR3 is 12 residues. Assay: immunoSEQ multiplex PCR; the TCRdb copy retains only in-frame clones and omits some. The table lists some 58,000 clones, around four fifths of them singletons, with 3.7% in the top ten. As for this clone: Its antigen is still unknown.

The sample consisted of CD4+ or CD8+ T cells sorted from blood, taken in a trial of the OX40 agonist ivuxolimab. This TCR came from an adult with an advanced solid tumor such as melanoma, head and neck, liver or kidney cancer. The chain uses TRBV28 and TRBJ1-3; unclear D gene. CDR3 amino acids: CASNGLGNTIYF. The CDR3 region has the DNA TGTGCCAGCAATGGGTTGGGAAACACCATATATTTT.